This TCR beta chain emerged from a study of cytomegalovirus exposure and HLA in healthy donors. The PCR had 60 Vbeta and 13 Jbeta primers. TCRdb keeps only in-frame clones here, not all; method: immunoSEQ multiplex PCR. This table holds 150,000 to 170,000 clones, 65% to 85% found once. The receptor's source is a young man in good health and CMV-seronegative. Sequenced input: PBMCs.

Here the CDR3 reads CASRGGAEGYTF. The CDR3 DNA is TGTGCCAGCAGGGGGGGGGCGGAGGGCTACACCTTC. The J gene is TRBJ1-2, the V gene TRBV9, with D possibly being TRBD1 (6 bases). This CDR3 is 12 amino acids long. V was clipped by 5 bases and J by 8 bases, with 13 bases between them. The germline V gene has CDR1 SGDLS and CDR2 YYNGEE.